What follows is one T cell receptor (beta chain) and its context. This clonotype has only one observation. Its cognate antigen has yet to be identified. No much larger clone is present one base from it, and per-base qualities are unavailable. A single read is weak support. These data are taken from a study of response to subunit inactivated influenza vaccine (dated by TCRdb to the late 2010s). Study-wide context: To follow how T cells responded to a trivalent subunit inactivated influenza vaccine, the researchers relied on deep quantitative profiling of the T cell receptor repertoire.

Study-wide conclusions, independent of this receptor: According to the authors, only a limited number of new T cells may be recruited by each seasonal influenza vaccination.

Receptor libraries were prepared by RT-PCR. Sequencing was carried out with an Illumina HiSeq 2500. The raw public reads went through TCRdb reprocessing: fastp at Q25, MiXCR clone calling, in-frame beta chains kept. Rows are unified per CDR3 protein, each entry keeping the most common DNA and genes. This sample lists fewer than 800,000 distinct CDR3 sequences; 15% to 18% were detected once. Around a tenth of the sample is taken by the ten largest. For this chain, trimming is 5 bases at the V end and 0 bases at the J end, and the number of junction bases without a gene match is 4. CDR1 MDHEN and CDR2 SYDVKM were looked up in the germline V gene. Spanning cysteine to phenylalanine, the CDR3 consists of 16 amino acids. Only the CDR3 part of the read is kept: 48 bases, read in frame from the first base.

Here the chain combines TRBV28 and TRBJ2-5; 12 bases in between match TRBD2. The TCR originated in a middle-aged man who received an inactivated influenza vaccine. Donor details come from another sample of the same person, matched by shared clones. Sample: PBMCs from blood, taken 12 days after vaccination. CDR3 loop: CASSTWTSGDQETQYF. The sequenced DNA is TGTGCCAGCAGTACTTGGACTAGCGGGGACCAAGAGACCCAGTACTTC.